This T cell receptor (beta chain) originates from a study of T-cell reconstitution after alpha-beta-depleted transplantation in children. The CDR3 length is 13 residues. The V and J ends lost 7 bases and 4 bases respectively, with 10 bases between them. Germline V lookup: CDR1 MNHNY, CDR2 SVGAGI (reference sequence). The library targeted TCRbeta and was prepared with unique molecular identifiers. In TCRdb, the PCR reads were re-called with MiXCR into one record per CDR3 protein. The profile shows about 600,000 distinct CDR3 sequences, over 9.5% of them singletons. The receptor was derived from a human donor who donated a stem cell graft to a child with acute myeloid leukemia. This sample comprised PBMCs from the stem cell graft donor, obtained from the stem cell graft. This chain links TRBV6-6 with TRBJ2-2, with D perhaps matching TRBD2 (6 bases). The CDR3 DNA reads as TGTGCCAGCAAATACGGGGGCACCGGGGAGCTGTTTTTT. It is translated as CASKYGGTGELFF.